The 5 T cell receptor beta chains listed next were all sequenced from one sample in a study of blood T cell repertoires in COVID-19. The repertoire was sequenced with immunoSEQ multiplex PCR; TCRdb's copy has only in-frame clones and lacks some. The sample includes under 500,000 clones, roughly 85% seen only once; the top ten take approximately 2%. The sample taken for sequencing was PBMCs or T cells enriched from blood (not recorded which). These receptors originate from a woman aged 18-29 years with acute COVID-19.

This rearrangement joins TRBV7-2 to TRBJ1-2, with D uncertain. Germline loops: CDR1 SGHTA, CDR2 FQGNSA. Between the trimmed V and J ends, which lost 1 base and 3 bases, there was a span of 9 bases. The CDR3 is 14 residues long. The CDR3 region is CASSLVAEDYGYTF. In nucleotides, the CDR3 is TGTGCCAGCAGCTTAGTAGCAGAAGACTATGGCTACACCTTC.

This chain joins TRBV9 and TRBJ2-1; possibly TRBD1 for D (6 bases). The CDR3 spans 15 residues. The germline V gene has CDR1 SGDLS and CDR2 YYNGEE. V was pared by 4 bases and J by 4 bases, with 15 bases between. This CDR3 reads CASSTGRRLYNEQFF. CDR3 DNA sequence: TGTGCCAGCAGCACAGGGCGGAGGCTATACAATGAGCAGTTCTTC.

This clone was seen only once. The chain joins TRBV10-1 to TRBJ2-3, with 8 nucleotides matching TRBD2. CDR1 is WNHNN and CDR2 is SYGVQD in the germline V gene (reference sequence). J gave up 1 base and V 6 bases, and 9 bases lay outside the gene matches. This CDR3 is built from 16 residues. DNA for the CDR3: TGCGCCAGCAGCTCAGGACTAGCCCTGGGCACAGATACGCAGTATTTT. Amino acid sequence: CASSSGLALGTDTQYF.

This rearrangement joins TRBV6-1 to TRBJ2-1; D is possibly TRBD2 (5 bases). From germline, CDR1 is MNHNS and CDR2 SASEGT. The germline V and J ends were trimmed by 1 base and 10 bases, with 11 bases remaining between them. The CDR3 extends over 13 amino acids. The CDR3 sequence: CASSEEGRGEQFF. The DNA for the CDR3 is TGTGCCAGCAGTGAAGAGGGTCGAGGGGAGCAGTTCTTC.

This chain links TRBV25-1 with TRBJ1-1; possibly TRBD1 for D (6 bases). Germline values: CDR1 MGHDK, CDR2 SYGVNS. This CDR3 is 15 amino acids long. The ends were cut back, 3 bases at V and 4 bases at J, with 15 bases in the middle. The CDR3 nucleotides read TGTGCCAGCAGTGACCCCGGGGGGGCTCCCACTGAAGCTTTCTTT. This codes for CASSDPGGAPTEAFF.